These T cell receptor beta chains were read from a single sample in a study of blood T cell repertoires in COVID-19. The data were produced by immunoSEQ multiplex PCR, yet TCRdb's version contains in-frame clones alone and is incomplete. The table shows 95,000 to 100,000 clones, with 91% occurring only once. Sequencing input: peripheral blood. Every receptor here comes from a man aged 45 to 65 with acute or convalescent COVID-19. Each CDR3 is given with its conserved first and last residue. The D gene is left open where the match is weak. Clone sizes are given selectively: once, few, many, or a class where the clone is expanded.

V	J	D	size	length	CDR3	DNA
TRBV5-8	TRBJ1-2	TRBD1	.	15	CASSLGTGQPYGYTF	TGTGCCAGCAGCTTGGGGACAGGGCAACCTTATGGCTACACCTTC
TRBV9	TRBJ2-1	TRBD2	.	15	CASSVILAGTEEQFF	TGTGCCAGCAGCGTAATTCTAGCGGGAACCGAGGAGCAGTTCTTC
TRBV5-1	TRBJ2-3	.	.	17	CASSLGPTRGIADTQYF	TGCGCCAGCAGCTTGGGCCCGACACGGGGGATCGCAGATACGCAGTATTTT
TRBV5-1	TRBJ2-5	TRBD2	.	17	CASSLTVPRGYQETQYF	TGCGCCAGCAGCCTCACGGTTCCGCGGGGGTATCAAGAGACCCAGTACTTC
TRBV5-8	TRBJ1-5	.	once	17	CASSFGQWEYSNQPQHF	TGTGCCAGCAGCTTCGGACAGTGGGAGTATAGCAATCAGCCCCAGCATTTT
TRBV5-6	TRBJ1-2	TRBD1	few	14	CASSWGGQGDGYTF	TGTGCCAGCAGCTGGGGCGGACAGGGGGATGGCTACACCTTC
TRBV6-2/TRBV6-3	TRBJ2-3	TRBD1	.	15	CASSKPGQGIDTQYF	TGTGCCAGCAGTAAGCCGGGACAGGGAATAGATACGCAGTATTTT
TRBV9	TRBJ2-3	TRBD2	.	18	CASSVVPVTSLGTDTQYF	TGTGCCAGCAGCGTAGTCCCTGTGACTAGCCTGGGCACAGATACGCAGTATTTT
TRBV19	TRBJ1-5	.	.	17	CASTPDTWGEGVVPQHF	TGTGCCAGTACTCCTGACACCTGGGGTGAAGGGGTGGTTCCCCAGCATTTT
TRBV6-1	TRBJ2-7	.	.	13	CASSETISREQYF	TGTGCCAGCAGTGAAACGATATCTCGGGAGCAGTACTTC
TRBV27	TRBJ1-5	.	.	15	CASSRNRVSNQPQHF	TGTGCCAGCAGCAGGAACAGGGTTAGCAATCAGCCCCAGCATTTT
TRBV18	TRBJ1-3	.	.	16	CASSTKVPGEGNTIYF	TGTGCCAGCTCAACCAAAGTTCCAGGTGAAGGAAACACCATATATTTT
TRBV27	TRBJ1-6	.	.	17	CASSYGLPHSYNSPLHF	TGTGCCAGCAGTTACGGACTTCCTCACTCCTATAATTCACCCCTCCACTTT
TRBV7-8	TRBJ1-2	.	once	15	CASSRGQGPNYGYTF	TGTGCCAGCAGCCGGGGCCAGGGTCCCAACTATGGCTACACCTTC
TRBV5-1	TRBJ1-1	.	.	15	CASSLVGGGNTEAFF	TGCGCCAGCAGCTTGGTGGGCGGGGGGAACACTGAAGCTTTCTTT
TRBV19	TRBJ1-6	.	.	12	CASSIQGSPLHF	TGTGCCAGTAGTATACAGGGCTCACCCCTCCACTTT
TRBV29-1	TRBJ2-7	TRBD1	.	13	CSVEAGGVEEQYF	TGCAGCGTTGAGGCAGGGGGTGTGGAAGAGCAGTACTTC
TRBV6-5	TRBJ1-2	TRBD1	.	13	CASRIRDRGGYTF	TGTGCCAGCAGGATCCGGGACAGGGGTGGCTACACCTTC
TRBV30	TRBJ1-2	TRBD1	.	13	CAWRGQAQYGYTF	TGTGCCTGGAGGGGACAGGCGCAATATGGCTACACCTTC
TRBV28	TRBJ2-5	TRBD1	.	16	CASSLEGQGYSETQYF	TGTGCCAGCAGTTTAGAGGGACAGGGGTATTCAGAGACCCAGTACTTC
TRBV7-9	TRBJ2-7	.	.	14	CASSFAGDSYEQYF	TGTGCCAGCAGCTTCGCAGGGGACTCCTACGAGCAGTACTTC
TRBV14	TRBJ1-2	.	.	14	CASSQEPGYRGYTF	TGTGCCAGCAGCCAAGAGCCAGGGTATCGAGGCTACACCTTC
TRBV3-1/TRBV3-2	TRBJ1-2	TRBD1	.	21	CASSQDWAGTEMANFNYGYTF	TGTGCCAGCAGCCAAGATTGGGCCGGGACAGAAATGGCAAATTTTAACTATGGCTACACCTTC
TRBV6-5	TRBJ1-2	.	.	15	CASSYSPGADYGYTF	TGTGCCAGCAGTTACTCTCCAGGGGCCGACTATGGCTACACCTTC
TRBV28	TRBJ1-5	.	.	14	CASSSGSSNQPQHF	TGTGCCAGCAGTTCGGGGAGTAGCAATCAGCCCCAGCATTTT
TRBV12-3/TRBV12-4	TRBJ2-5	.	.	13	CASSPYARETQYF	TGTGCCAGCAGCCCCTATGCGCGGGAGACCCAGTACTTC